This T cell receptor (beta chain) was retrieved from a study of shared clonotypes between healthy human individuals. Study conclusions and caveats: Only a few donors were included, so the genetic and exposure-history diversity represented was limited.

As for this clone: The antigen is unknown.

Germline trimming cut 4 bases from V and 3 bases from J; bases unmatched to any gene: 4. CDR1 and CDR2 (germline): MGHDK, SYGVNS. The CDR3 covers 14 residues. Here immunoSEQ multiplex PCR was the method, and the copy in TCRdb shows in-frame clones only, minus some. The data show more than 850,000 clones, 78% seen once. CD4+ cell separation produced CD45RA+ naive and CD45RA-negative memory subsets. The V call is TRBV25-1, the J call TRBJ2-3; 7 bases match TRBD1. The sample was memory CD4+ T cells from PBMCs. Subset reported: CD45RA-negative fraction. This clonotype originated in a man younger than 35 in good health. Some clones in this sample may be carry-over from other donors' samples. CDR3 coding DNA: TGTGCCAGCAGTGTTGGGACAGAAACAGATACGCAGTATTTT. Translated: CASSVGTETDTQYF.